A single T cell receptor beta chain is shown here with its context. The antigen is not known. Time point given: newly diagnosed GD, antithyroid drugs for less than 3 months. PBMCs were the source of the RNA used for TCR sequencing. This sample was included in a study of regulatory T cells in long-lasting Graves disease. Study results and caveats: Accuracy may have been reduced by the small sample size.

The CDR3 totals 16 residues. Germline CDR1 DFQATT, CDR2 SNEGSKA (reference sequence). The ends were cut back, 0 bases at V and 1 base at J, with 15 bases in the middle. TCR beta libraries were built with iRepertoire HTBI primers and Arm-PCR of CDR3 regions. TCRdb itself ran the multiplex PCR reads through MiXCR, one entry per CDR3 protein. The sample consists of fewer than 550,000 distinct CDR3 sequences, approximately 16% of them appearing once. A further study also used this sample, focusing on T cells in Graves' hyperthyroidism and ophthalmopathy.

Sequencing was performed on peripheral blood mononuclear cells (PBMCs), taken at new diagnosis, from a patient treated with antithyroid drugs. The clonotype comes from a woman aged 35-65 years with Graves disease. The chain couples TRBV20-1 to TRBJ1-1; D is perhaps TRBD1 (5 bases). This CDR3 is CSAREEGRAQNTEAFF. CDR3 bases: TGCAGTGCTAGAGAGGAAGGCAGGGCTCAGAACACTGAAGCTTTCTTT.